This T cell receptor (beta chain) was retrieved from a study of CD8+CD57+ T cells in acquired aplastic anemia (dated by TCRdb to the late 2010s). In the study overall: Extracted DNA from sorted CD4+ and CD8+ cells averaged about 3.4 ug, ranging from about 0.18 to 27.4 ug. An average of around 10 million reads for CD4+ cells and 11 million to 12 million reads for CD8+ cells was obtained from healthy donor samples. Overall results and qualifications from the work: Patients and healthy controls showed no significant difference in CD8+ Simpson's diversity (P=0.060). Twenty-nine CD8+ CDR3 sequences were shared between patients and controls but appeared highly expressed in patients and within their immunodominant clones.

CDR1 SGHTA and CDR2 FQGTGA are derived from the germline V gene. CDR3 length: 14 amino acids, cysteine to phenylalanine. Only the CDR3 DNA stays, 42 bases, in frame from base 1. The germline ends are 7 bases apart after V is trimmed by 2 bases and J by 3 bases. This clonotype was seen ten or more times. Its antigen is not yet known. Base qualities are not provided; no much larger clone lies one nucleotide away. Profiling of TCR beta VDJ combinations and CDR3 sequences used genomic DNA as the template. An Illumina HiSeq 2000 was the platform used for TCR repertoire sequencing. The study's own analysis went as follows. Repertoire assessment relied on Simpson's diversity index, CDR3 size and DJ length profiles, and TRBV/TRBJ rearrangement plots. The most abundant DNA sequence in the deep sequencing data was defined as the immunodominant clone. CDR3 amino acid sequences were checked for sharing between subjects and were compared against published repertoires and the VDJdb database. TCRdb passed the public sequencing reads through fastp at Q25 and MiXCR, retaining productive beta sequences. Identical CDR3 protein sequences are pooled into one entry, listed with their most common genes and DNA. TCRdb, not the original authors, processed these V and J calls. The sample data list about 130,000 distinct CDR3 sequences, and about 48% of these were observed just once. About 2.5% of the sample is taken by the ten largest.

In the study, sorted CD4+ and CD8+ blood T cells from patients with severe aplastic anemia and from healthy subjects underwent deep sequencing of TCR repertoires. Ficoll-Paque density gradient centrifugation was used to isolate peripheral blood mononuclear cells. Before DNA extraction, CD4+ and CD8+ T cells were sorted with FACS or magnetic beads. Input material: sorted CD4+, CD8+, or CD8+CD57+ T cells (not recorded which) from PBMCs. The receptor was isolated from a human donor in good health, serving as a control. The chain is assembled from TRBV7-3 and TRBJ2-2; the D gene lacks a confident call. The nucleotide sequence reads as follows: TGTGCCAGCAGCTTATTAGGACACACCGGGGAGCTGTTTTTT. Translated, it reads CASSLLGHTGELFF.